This T cell receptor beta chain emerged from a study of shared clonotypes between healthy human individuals. This CDR3 region has 11 residues. Germline V gene sequence: CDR1 MRHNA, CDR2 SNTAGT. Trimming stripped 4 bases from V and 7 bases from J, with 5 bases between. The study separated CD4+ cells into CD45RA+ naive and CD45RA-negative memory subsets. Study-wide results and limits: Among donors, sharing of clonotypes was expected to be affected by sequencing depth.

The assay was run at deep level. Data came from immunoSEQ multiplex PCR; TCRdb stores just in-frame clones and leaves some out. The sample has about 2.4 million clones, roughly 93% seen once. A remark on this clone: Its matching antigen is unknown.

V gene TRBV6-4 combines with J gene TRBJ2-1; D gene ambiguous. The receptor was isolated from a man between 18 and 35 years old in good health. Some clones in this sample may be carry-over from other donors' samples. Input material: naive CD4+ T cells from PBMCs. The subset is: CD45RA+ positively selected. CDR3 region: CASSVGNEQFF. The CDR3 coding sequence is TGTGCCAGCAGTGTTGGGAATGAGCAGTTCTTC.